The 7 T cell receptor beta chains below were found in one sample sequenced in a study of early T cells in non-severe SARS-CoV-2 infection. A single record per CDR3 protein comes from TCRdb applying MiXCR to the 5' RACE reads. Of over 50,000 distinct CDR3 sequences in the sample, about 10% were seen once. Input material: whole blood. These receptors all stem from an adult who was a healthcare worker with PCR-confirmed SARS-CoV-2 infection or an uninfected control (not recorded which).

This clonotype was counted ten times or more. The rearrangement joins TRBV7-8 to TRBJ2-1; the D gene could be TRBD1 or TRBD2 (7 bases each). Germline V CDR1 and CDR2: SGHVS, FQNEAQ. Trimming removed 3 bases at V and 0 bases at J, with 12 bases between. The CDR3 sequence is 16 residues long. The CDR3 loop reads CASSFRGGSSYNEQFF. DNA of the CDR3: TGTGCCAGCAGCTTCAGGGGGGGGAGCTCCTACAATGAGCAGTTCTTC. The full variable domain, completed using reference TRBV7-8 and TRBJ2-1, is GAGVSQSPRYKVAKRGQDVALRCDPISGHVSLFWYQQALGQGPEFLTYFQNEAQLDKSGLPSDRFFAERPEGSVSTLKIQRTQQEDSAVYLCASSFRGGSSYNEQFFGPGTRLTVL.

The sample holds many counts of this clonotype. The rearrangement uses TRBV7-9 and TRBJ2-5, with 8 bases fitting TRBD2. The junction had 8 bases not matched to a gene; V was cut back by 3 bases and J by 5 bases. This CDR3 has 15 amino acids. Per germline, CDR1 SEHNR and CDR2 FQNEAQ (reference sequence). CDR3 region: CASSFPSAGVETQYF. CDR3 in DNA: TGTGCCAGCAGCTTCCCCTCAGCGGGGGTCGAGACCCAGTACTTC.

This clonotype appeared many times. The chain carries TRBV30 and TRBJ1-2; the D is unclear. CDR3 length equals 11 residues. Looked up from germline, CDR1 is GTSNPN and CDR2 is SVGIG (reference sequence). V dropped 0 bases and J dropped 8 bases, with 7 bases sitting between them. In DNA, the CDR3 is TGTGCCTGGAGTGTAGTGGGCGGCTACACCTTC. Amino acid sequence: CAWSVVGGYTF. The full variable domain, with the rest looked up from reference TRBV30 and TRBJ1-2, is SQTIHQWPATLVQPVGSPLSLECTVEGTSNPNLYWYRQAAGRGLQLLFYSVGIGQISSEVPQNLSASRPQDRQFILSSKKLLLSDSGFYLCAWSVVGGYTFGSGTRLTVV.

This clonotype turned up a few times. The V gene is TRBV2, the J gene TRBJ2-7, with D possibly matching TRBD1 (5 bases). The CDR3 is 14 amino acids. Germline-derived CDR1 and CDR2 are SNHLY and FYNNEI. V gave up 2 bases and J gave up 5 bases, with 13 bases separating them. The CDR3 spells CASSETRAGNEQYF. For the CDR3, the DNA is TGTGCCAGCAGTGAAACCCGGGCAGGGAACGAGCAGTACTTC.

This chain links TRBV6-2 or TRBV6-3 with TRBJ1-1; D not resolved. The CDR3 is 15 residues long. V lost 6 bases to trimming and J lost 3 bases, with 17 bases between them. The germline CDR1 and CDR2 sequences are MNHEY and SVGEGT. The CDR3 DNA follows: TGTGCCAGCAGACAAACTGGAAGGAGGTACACTGAAGCTTTCTTT. This translates into CASRQTGRRYTEAFF.

The V and J genes are TRBV5-4 and TRBJ1-5, with D possibly matching TRBD1 (5 bases). The CDR3 sequence is 16 residues long. Germline CDR1 and CDR2: SGHNT and YYREEE (reference sequence). Trimming removed 2 bases at V and 0 bases at J, with 12 bases between. CDR3 residues: CASSFGGVHSNQPQHF. CDR3 in DNA: TGTGCCAGCAGCTTTGGAGGGGTCCATAGCAATCAGCCCCAGCATTTT.

This clonotype was found many times. The rearrangement uses TRBV29-1 and TRBJ2-1; TRBD2 matches at 14 bases. This CDR3 is built from 14 residues. Per germline, CDR1 SQVTM and CDR2 ANQGSEA. The V gene end was trimmed by 8 bases and the J gene end by 6 bases; junction bases not matched to a gene: 6. The CDR3 spells CSTQGLAGGNEQFF. Written as DNA, the CDR3 is TGCAGCACCCAAGGACTAGCGGGGGGCAATGAGCAGTTCTTC.